The T cell receptor beta chain described here comes from a study of early T cells in non-severe SARS-CoV-2 infection. The overall study: The input, bulk RNA from unsorted whole blood, was sequenced, and chains were unpaired. Study outcomes and limitations: Sequences matched to VDJdb favored anti-spike CD8 responses, while private and CD4 specificities were missed.

CDR3 length equals 13 residues. Losses at the gene ends were 5 bases for V and 4 bases for J; bases not matched to a gene: 7. Germline CDR1 reads SQVTM; CDR2 reads ANQGSEA. This clonotype has a handful of counts. Its target is not known. Tagging with unique molecular identifiers was applied to individual cDNA molecules. TCRdb itself ran the 5' RACE reads through MiXCR, one entry per CDR3 protein. The sample includes roughly 58,000 distinct CDR3 sequences, 9.5% to 13% of them seen just once. The receptor was isolated from an adult who was a healthcare worker with PCR-confirmed SARS-CoV-2 infection or an uninfected control (not recorded which). The rearrangement links TRBV29-1 to TRBJ2-5, with 7 nucleotides matching TRBD2. The sample comprised whole blood. Written as DNA, the CDR3 is TGCAGCGTTCTCCAATGGGAGGGAGAGACCCAGTACTTC. This sequence encodes CSVLQWEGETQYF.